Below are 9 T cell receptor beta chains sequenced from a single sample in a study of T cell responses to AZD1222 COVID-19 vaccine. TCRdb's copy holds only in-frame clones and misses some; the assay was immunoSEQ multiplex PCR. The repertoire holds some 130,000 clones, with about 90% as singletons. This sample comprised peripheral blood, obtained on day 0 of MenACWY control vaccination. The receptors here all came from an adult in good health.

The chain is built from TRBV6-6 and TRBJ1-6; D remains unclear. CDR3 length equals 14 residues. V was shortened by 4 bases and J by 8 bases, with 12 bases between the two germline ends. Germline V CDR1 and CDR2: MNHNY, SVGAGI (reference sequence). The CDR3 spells CASSSATRDSPLHF. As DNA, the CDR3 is TGTGCCAGCAGTTCCGCGACCCGCGATTCACCCCTCCACTTT.

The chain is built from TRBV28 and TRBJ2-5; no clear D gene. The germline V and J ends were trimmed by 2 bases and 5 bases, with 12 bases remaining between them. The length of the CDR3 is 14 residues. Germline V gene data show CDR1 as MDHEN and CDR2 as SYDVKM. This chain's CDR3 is CASSLATVRETQYF. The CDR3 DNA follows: TGTGCCAGCAGTTTAGCCACGGTGAGGGAGACCCAGTACTTC.

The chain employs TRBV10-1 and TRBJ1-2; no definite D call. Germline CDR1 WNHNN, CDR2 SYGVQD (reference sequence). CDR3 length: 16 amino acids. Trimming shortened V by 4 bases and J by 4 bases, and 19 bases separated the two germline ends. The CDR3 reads CASSVHLIRALYGYTF. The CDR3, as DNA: TGCGCCAGCAGTGTGCATCTGATCCGGGCCCTCTATGGCTACACCTTC.

CDR3 nucleotides: TGTGCCAGCAGTTATCAGCCCCCTAATAGCAATCAGCCCCAGCATTTT. Amino acids: CASSYQPPNSNQPQHF. The V and J genes are TRBV6-6 and TRBJ1-5, with D hard to call. The CDR3 is 16 amino acids. V lost 3 bases and J 0 bases, leaving 12 bases between the germline ends. The germline gives CDR1 MNHNY, CDR2 SVGAGI (reference sequence).

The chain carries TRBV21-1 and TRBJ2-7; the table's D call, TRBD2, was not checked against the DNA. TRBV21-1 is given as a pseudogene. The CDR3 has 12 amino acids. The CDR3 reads CASSNGLLEQYF. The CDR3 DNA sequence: TGTGCCAGCAGCAATGGACTCCTCGAGCAGTACTTC.

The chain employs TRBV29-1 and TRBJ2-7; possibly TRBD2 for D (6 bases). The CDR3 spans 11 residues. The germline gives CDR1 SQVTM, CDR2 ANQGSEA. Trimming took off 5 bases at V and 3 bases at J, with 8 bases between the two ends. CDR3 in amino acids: CSVWEDYEQYF. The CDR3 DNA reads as TGCAGCGTTTGGGAGGACTACGAGCAGTACTTC.

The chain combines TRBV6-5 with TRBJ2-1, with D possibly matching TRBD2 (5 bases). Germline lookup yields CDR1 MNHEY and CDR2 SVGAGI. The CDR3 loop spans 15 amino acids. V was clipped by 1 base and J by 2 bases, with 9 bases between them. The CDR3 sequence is CASSYFSRAYNEQFF. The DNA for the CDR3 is TGTGCCAGCAGTTACTTCTCGCGGGCCTACAATGAGCAGTTCTTC.

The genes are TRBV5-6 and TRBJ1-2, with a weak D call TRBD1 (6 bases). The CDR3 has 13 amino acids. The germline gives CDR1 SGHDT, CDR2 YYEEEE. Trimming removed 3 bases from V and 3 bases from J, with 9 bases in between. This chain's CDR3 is CASSWEGDYGYTF. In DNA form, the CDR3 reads TGTGCCAGCAGCTGGGAGGGGGACTATGGCTACACCTTC.

The CDR3, as DNA: TGTGCCAGCAGACATGGGACTAGCAACGAGTTCGAGCAGTACTTC. Its protein is CASRHGTSNEFEQYF. The V call is TRBV27, the J call TRBJ2-7; the match to TRBD2 covers 9 bases. The CDR3 covers 15 residues. V lost 6 bases, J lost 6 bases, and 12 bases stayed unmatched. In germline, CDR1 is MNHEY, CDR2 SMNVEV (reference sequence).